This TCR beta chain is drawn from a study of T cells after yellow fever vaccination. Study in general: Researchers used SMART-Seq v4 Ultra Low Input to prepare fractions that had low cell numbers.

Study results and caveats: Clonotypes shared by both compartments, CD4 and CD8, made up a small share. The study noted that FACS-sorted repertoires could contain abundant clonotypes contaminating from the bulk population.

The V gene lost 1 base and the J gene lost 5 bases, with 6 bases spanning the gap. The germline gives CDR1 SEHNR, CDR2 FQNEAQ (reference sequence). The CDR3 has 12 amino acids. This clonotype was observed many times. Its cognate antigen is unknown. They built TCR cDNA with 5'RACE template switching, a step that put in a universal primer site and UMIs. TCRdb used MiXCR to reprocess the 5' RACE reads, holding one entry per CDR3 protein. The sample holds approximately 160,000 distinct CDR3 sequences, approximately 9.9% seen once. The V call is TRBV7-9, the J call TRBJ2-7; no clear D. This sample comprised CD8+ T cells sorted from PBMCs, obtained 45 days after the yellow fever booster vaccination. The source of this sequence is a young man who received the YFV17D yellow fever vaccine. The CDR3 reads CASSLEGNEQYF. CDR3 DNA sequence: TGTGCCAGCAGCTTAGAAGGGAACGAGCAGTACTTC.